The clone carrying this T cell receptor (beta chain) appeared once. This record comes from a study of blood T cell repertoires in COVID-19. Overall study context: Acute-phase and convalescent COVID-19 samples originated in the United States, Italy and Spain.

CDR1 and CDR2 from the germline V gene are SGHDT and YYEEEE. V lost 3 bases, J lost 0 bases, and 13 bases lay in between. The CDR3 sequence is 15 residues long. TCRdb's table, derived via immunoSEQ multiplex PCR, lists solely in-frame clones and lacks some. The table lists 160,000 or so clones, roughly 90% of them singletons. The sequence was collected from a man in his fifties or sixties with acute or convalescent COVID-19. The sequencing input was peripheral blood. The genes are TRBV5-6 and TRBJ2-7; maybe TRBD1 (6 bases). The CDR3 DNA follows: TGTGCCAGCAGCTGGTGGGGACACCTCTCCTACGAGCAGTACTTC. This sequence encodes CASSWWGHLSYEQYF.